The 16 T cell receptor beta chains reported below all come from one sample, sequenced in a study of Graves' ophthalmopathy and Graves' hyperthyroidism. RNA transcripts were the source from which TCR beta CDR3 regions were amplified. The workflow started with a first-round RT-PCR run with HTBI primers and then moved on to a second-round multiplex PCR. TCRdb fed the multiplex PCR reads into MiXCR, producing one record per CDR3 protein. The table has more than 300,000 distinct CDR3 sequences, approximately 15% seen once. The sample was peripheral blood. These receptors were taken from a young woman with stable Graves' hyperthyroidism.

This clonotype was picked up many times. The rearrangement links TRBV11-2 to TRBJ1-3; 7 bases map to TRBD1. V was clipped by 0 bases and J by 5 bases; unmatched bases: 7. This CDR3 region has 16 residues. The germline V gene has CDR1 SGHAT and CDR2 FQNNGV. CDR3 protein: CASSLDRTGQRNTIYF. The CDR3 nucleotides are TGTGCCAGCAGCTTAGACCGAACGGGACAGAGAAACACCATATATTTT.

In this sample, this clonotype turned up many times. The V and J genes are TRBV7-2 and TRBJ1-1; no clear D. The germline gives CDR1 SGHTA, CDR2 FQGNSA. The length of the CDR3 is 14 residues. Between the trimmed V and J ends, which lost 5 bases and 5 bases, there was a span of 15 bases. The CDR3 reads CASSPIKEETEAFF. The CDR3, as DNA: TGTGCCAGCAGCCCTATTAAAGAGGAGACTGAAGCTTTCTTT.

There are many counts of this clonotype. V gene TRBV12-3 or TRBV12-4 combines with J gene TRBJ1-2; TRBD1 is a possible D gene (5 bases). This CDR3 is built from 16 residues. Trimming pared 4 bases from V and 0 bases from J, leaving 15 bases between. In DNA, the CDR3 is TGTGCCAGCAGTTCGCTTGGGGGGAGGACTAACTATGGCTACACCTTC. The encoded protein is CASSSLGGRTNYGYTF.

This clonotype was counted at least ten times. The chain couples TRBV12-3 or TRBV12-4 to TRBJ1-2; D possibly corresponds to TRBD1 (6 bases). V was shortened by 1 base and J by 2 bases, with 11 bases between the two germline ends. The CDR3 extends over 15 amino acids. CDR3 DNA: TGTGCCAGCAGTTTAGTGGCGCAGGGGAACTATGGCTACACCTTC. Protein product: CASSLVAQGNYGYTF.

This clonotype was seen ten or more times. The rearrangement joins TRBV12-3 or TRBV12-4 to TRBJ2-4; D is perhaps TRBD2 (5 bases). The germline V and J ends were trimmed by 1 base and 1 base, with 17 bases remaining between them. The CDR3 covers 18 residues. For the CDR3, the DNA is TGTGCCAGCAGTTTAGACCTTGGACTCCCTGGTGCCAAAAACATTCAGTACTTC. This gives the protein CASSLDLGLPGAKNIQYF.

The chain combines TRBV4-1 with TRBJ1-5, with 9 bases fitting TRBD1. Per germline, CDR1 MGHRA and CDR2 YSYEKL. With V trimmed by 1 base and J by 3 bases, 10 bases remained unmatched. The CDR3 runs 18 residues. CDR3 protein: CASSQVGTGRITNQPQHF. Here the CDR3 DNA reads TGCGCCAGCAGCCAAGTCGGGACAGGGAGGATCACCAATCAGCCCCAGCATTTT.

Many counts were recorded for this clonotype. V is TRBV20-1 and J is TRBJ2-7, with 8 bases identical to TRBD2. The CDR3 runs to 14 residues. CDR1 is DFQATT, CDR2 SNEGSKA, per germline (reference sequence). V gave up 3 bases and J gave up 3 bases; unmatched junction bases: 7. CDR3 bases: TGCAGTGCTAGGATAGCGGGGCGGAACTACGAGCAGTACTTC. Its translation: CSARIAGRNYEQYF.

This clonotype has at least ten counts. V usage is TRBV7-9 and J usage is TRBJ1-1; D is undetermined. This CDR3 is 13 amino acids long. Trimming left V 1 base short and J 5 bases short, with 8 bases between. Germline V lookup: CDR1 SEHNR, CDR2 FQNEAQ (reference sequence). CDR3 residues: CASSLDTQTEAFF. The CDR3 DNA reads as TGTGCCAGCAGCTTAGACACGCAAACTGAAGCTTTCTTT. The entire variable domain, with the rest obtained from reference TRBV7-9 and TRBJ1-1, is as follows: DTGVSQNPRHKITKRGQNVTFRCDPISEHNRLYWYRQTLGQGPEFLTYFQNEAQLEKSRLLSDRFSAERPKGSFSTLEIQRTEQGDSAMYLCASSLDTQTEAFFGQGTRLTVV.

This clonotype was recorded many times. This chain links TRBV6-1 with TRBJ1-1; no reliable D call. Germline V gives CDR1 MNHNS, CDR2 SASEGT. Trimming took 4 bases from V and 4 from J, leaving 13 bases between them. The CDR3 spans 14 residues. The CDR3: CASSVGLSSTEAFF. CDR3 bases: TGTGCCAGCAGTGTAGGGCTGTCCAGCACTGAAGCTTTCTTT.

This clonotype was seen many times. This rearrangement joins TRBV6-5 to TRBJ1-4; D call uncertain. Trimming removed 4 bases at V and 6 bases at J, with 15 bases between. The CDR3 runs 15 residues. The germline CDR1 and CDR2 sequences are MNHEY and SVGAGI. The CDR3 reads CASSLRPKQDEKLFF. The CDR3 DNA sequence: TGTGCCAGCAGTTTGCGCCCCAAGCAGGATGAAAAACTGTTTTTT.

This clonotype was seen many times. V is TRBV14 and J is TRBJ1-2; D unclear. This CDR3 has 14 amino acids. Trimming took off 1 base at V and 3 bases at J, with 9 bases between the two ends. Germline V CDR1 and CDR2: SGHDN, FVKESK. CDR3 loop: CASSQVGQHYGYTF. CDR3 bases: TGTGCCAGCAGCCAAGTTGGGCAGCACTATGGCTACACCTTC.

This clonotype was observed many times. The chain uses TRBV7-9 and TRBJ1-1, with a possible D match to TRBD1 (5 bases). V lost 2 bases, J lost 4 bases, and 20 bases lay in between. CDR3 size: 17 residues. The germline CDR1 and CDR2 sequences are SEHNR and FQNEAQ (reference sequence). The CDR3 loop reads CASSLMTSGFYSTEAFF. CDR3 in DNA: TGTGCCAGCAGCTTAATGACGTCAGGGTTTTATAGCACTGAAGCTTTCTTT. The full variable domain, completed using reference TRBV7-9 and TRBJ1-1, is DTGVSQNPRHKITKRGQNVTFRCDPISEHNRLYWYRQTLGQGPEFLTYFQNEAQLEKSRLLSDRFSAERPKGSFSTLEIQRTEQGDSAMYLCASSLMTSGFYSTEAFFGQGTRLTVV.

This clonotype appeared many times. This chain uses TRBV6-5 with TRBJ2-5; TRBD1 matches 7 bases. The CDR3 is made up of 14 amino acids. The V and J ends lost 2 bases and 5 bases, in that order; junction bases with no gene match: 5. Germline V gene lookup returns CDR1 MNHEY and CDR2 SVGAGI. The CDR3 region has the DNA TGTGCCAGCAGTTACGTGGACAGGTCGGAGACCCAGTACTTC. This codes for CASSYVDRSETQYF.

This clonotype was picked up a small number of times. V gene TRBV20-1 combines with J gene TRBJ2-7; 7 bases map to TRBD2. V was pared by 5 bases and J by 3 bases, with 4 bases of the junction left unmatched. The CDR3 has 12 residues. Germline CDR1 is DFQATT and CDR2 is SNEGSKA (reference sequence). CDR3 region: CSALRGVYEQYF. Here the CDR3 DNA reads TGCAGTGCTCTACGGGGGGTCTACGAGCAGTACTTC.

This clonotype has more than one count but fewer than ten. For the CDR3, the DNA is TGTGCCAGCAGTCGGTTAGGGGGCGTCGGTGAAAAACTGTTTTTT. This gives the protein CASSRLGGVGEKLFF. V gene TRBV6-1 combines with J gene TRBJ1-4, with 7 bases that match TRBD1. The CDR3 covers 15 residues. Trimming took 5 bases from V and 7 from J; bases not matched to a gene: 10. Germline V gives CDR1 MNHNS, CDR2 SASEGT.

This clonotype was seen repeatedly, ten times or more. This chain uses TRBV12-3 or TRBV12-4 with TRBJ1-1; D possibly corresponds to TRBD1 (6 bases). V was cut by 5 bases and J by 5 bases, with 18 bases left in between. The CDR3 is made up of 15 amino acids. CDR3 amino acids: CASSPPWRGVTEAFF. DNA for the CDR3: TGTGCCAGCAGTCCACCGTGGAGGGGGGTGACTGAAGCTTTCTTT.